This T cell receptor (beta chain) came from a study of T cells expressing NK-cell markers. Study at large: Most of the eight sequenced donors were HCMV-seropositive; one was seronegative.

A remark on this clonotype: As yet, its antigen is unknown.

CDR1 is DFQATT, CDR2 SNEGSKA, per germline (reference sequence). The CDR3 is 19 residues long. Study results and limitations: Of CD8+ T cells, about 1.0-8% belonged to dominant NKG2C+ clonotypes in roughly 6 donors. Four donors showed these clonotypes also leading the CD3+CD56-NKG2C+ fraction.

TCRdb reprocessed the 5' RACE reads, with one entry per CDR3 protein and no DNA. The sample includes some 300,000 distinct CDR3 sequences. This chain joins TRBV20-1 and TRBJ2-3; without DNA, the TCRdb call of TRBD2 cannot be checked. The sequence was collected from a man aged 18 to 30 in good health. The sequenced sample was blood T cells: a sorted CD56 or NKG2C T cell subset, CD4+ or CD8+ T cells, or bulk PBMC T cells (not recorded which). CDR3 protein: CSARDLGLSVGLSTDTQYF.